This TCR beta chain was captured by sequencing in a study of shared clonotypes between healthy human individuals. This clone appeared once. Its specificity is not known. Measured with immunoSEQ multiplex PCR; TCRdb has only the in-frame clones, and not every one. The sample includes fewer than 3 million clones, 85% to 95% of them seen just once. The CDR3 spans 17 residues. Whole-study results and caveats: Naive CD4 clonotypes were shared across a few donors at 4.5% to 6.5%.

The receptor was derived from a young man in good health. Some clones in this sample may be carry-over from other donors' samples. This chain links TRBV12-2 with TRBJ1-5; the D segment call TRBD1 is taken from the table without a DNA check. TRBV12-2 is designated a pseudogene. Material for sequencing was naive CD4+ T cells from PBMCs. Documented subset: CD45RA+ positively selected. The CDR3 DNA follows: TGTGCAAGTCGCTTAATTGACTCAGGGGGCTGCAATCAGCCCCAGCATTTT. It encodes CASRLIDSGGCNQPQHF.